Sequencing of this T cell receptor (beta chain) was carried out in a study of PD-1 blockade in classical Hodgkin lymphoma. Study summary: Every 2 weeks, patients got 3 mg/kg intravenous nivolumab.

After autologous stem cell transplantation all patients relapsed, and prior brentuximab vedotin exposure differed between cohorts. J lost 2 bases, V lost 7 bases, and 5 bases had no gene match. Germline CDR1 reads SNHLY; CDR2 reads FYNNEI. The CDR3 contains 13 residues. The assay was immunoSEQ multiplex PCR, and TCRdb's table has in-frame clones only and misses some. Of 40,000 to 50,000 clones in the sample, approximately 86% were seen once. The sequence was collected from a human donor with classical Hodgkin lymphoma. Material: peripheral blood mononuclear cells (PBMCs), obtained before the second cycle of nivolumab. The V call is TRBV2, the J call TRBJ2-7, with 7 nucleotides matching TRBD1. The CDR3 is CASKRDSAYEQYF. As DNA, the CDR3 is TGTGCCAGCAAAAGGGACAGCGCCTACGAGCAGTACTTC.